This T cell receptor beta chain originates from a study of regulatory T cells in long-lasting Graves disease. Time point reported: newly diagnosed GD, antithyroid drugs for less than 3 months. The TCR library was made from RNA that had been extracted from PBMCs in TRIzol. Patients all came to the study from an endocrinology department in Xi'an, China. This clonotype was detected many times. The CDR3 extends over 13 amino acids. Germline CDR1 and CDR2: DFQATT and SNEGSKA (reference sequence). Both iRepertoire HTBI primers and Arm-PCR of CDR3 regions were used to build the TCR beta libraries. A single record per CDR3 protein comes from TCRdb applying MiXCR to the multiplex PCR reads. The repertoire consists of about 540,000 distinct CDR3 sequences, with roughly 12% occurring once and the leading ten covering roughly a tenth. The same data also went into a second study, on T cells in Graves' hyperthyroidism and ophthalmopathy. As reported in that work: TCR CDR3 regions were first amplified by RT-PCR with HTBI primers.

Specimen: peripheral blood mononuclear cells (PBMCs), collected at new diagnosis, from a patient treated with antithyroid drugs. This sequence was found in a man younger than 45 with Graves disease. The rearrangement uses TRBV20-1 and TRBJ1-1; 8 bases match TRBD1. The CDR3 sequence is CSSRGQGNTEAFF. CDR3 in DNA: TGCAGCAGCCGAGGACAGGGGAACACTGAAGCTTTCTTT.